Only a few counts were recorded for the clone carrying this T cell receptor (beta chain). Its matching antigen is unknown. This specimen belongs to a study of cytomegalovirus exposure and HLA in healthy donors. Broader study findings: In a later analysis, most CMV-associated TCR beta chains appeared HLA-restricted. DRB1 had the most TCR associations and HLA-C the fewest, a later analysis found, with rates varying by HLA locus.

The PCR used 60 Vbeta and 13 Jbeta primers. The assay was immunoSEQ multiplex PCR, and TCRdb's table has in-frame clones only and misses some. This table has 80,000 to 100,000 clones, approximately 71% appearing once. Germline values: CDR1 MDHEN, CDR2 SYDVKM. V lost 2 bases and J lost 3, with 10 bases in between. The CDR3 sequence is 14 residues long. Sequenced input: PBMCs. The chain couples TRBV28 to TRBJ1-1, with a possible D match to TRBD1 (5 bases). The sequence was obtained from a woman in her late teens or twenties in good health and CMV-seropositive. CDR3 residues: CASSLGWGDTEAFF. The CDR3 nucleotides are TGTGCCAGCAGTTTAGGGTGGGGCGACACTGAAGCTTTCTTT. The variable domain in full, completed from reference TRBV28 and TRBJ1-1, reads DVKVTQSSRYLVKRTGEKVFLECVQDMDHENMFWYRQDPGLGLRLIYFSYDVKMKEKGDIPEGYSVSREKKERFSLILESASTNQTSMYLCASSLGWGDTEAFFGQGTRLTVV.